Presented here are 25 T cell receptor beta chains from one specimen sequenced in a study of TIL therapy for anti-PD-1-resistant metastatic lung cancer. Sequencing used immunoSEQ v3. Method: immunoSEQ multiplex PCR; TCRdb's copy keeps in-frame clones and lacks some. The repertoire holds approximately 60,000 clones, with approximately 75% as singletons. The sample's time point: pre-treatment sample, taken before nivolumab and TIL therapy. The sample was blood, taken at baseline. The receptors come from a person aged 25-85 years with non-small cell lung cancer.

This chain connects TRBV5-1 to TRBJ2-2; 11 nucleotides match TRBD2. The trim removed 0 bases at V and 4 bases at J, leaving 2 bases unmatched. The length of the CDR3 is 16 residues. Germline V gene lookup returns CDR1 SGHRS and CDR2 YFSETQ. CDR3 loop: CASSLGGTSGTGELFF. The CDR3 DNA reads as TGCGCCAGCAGCTTGGGGGGGACTAGCGGCACCGGGGAGCTGTTTTTT.

The genes are TRBV28 and TRBJ1-5, with D possibly being TRBD1 (5 bases). The germline V gene has CDR1 MDHEN and CDR2 SYDVKM. The CDR3 runs to 16 residues. With 3 bases removed from V and 3 bases from J, the gap between germline ends came to 15 bases. The CDR3 sequence: CASSFRGFGANQPQHF. DNA for the CDR3: TGTGCCAGCAGTTTTCGTGGGTTTGGGGCCAATCAGCCCCAGCATTTT.

The chain carries TRBV27 and TRBJ2-1, with D perhaps given as TRBD1 or TRBD2 (5 bases each). The CDR3 consists of 15 residues. CDR1 MNHEY and CDR2 SMNVEV come from the germline V gene (reference sequence). The V gene lost 7 bases and the J gene lost 5 bases, with 18 bases spanning the gap. CDR3 nucleotide sequence: TGTGCCAGCACCTCGGGGCAGACTGGAAACAATGAGCAGTTCTTC. This sequence encodes CASTSGQTGNNEQFF.

The chain couples TRBV21-1 to TRBJ1-5; TRBD1 is the table's D call, not checked against the DNA. TRBV21-1 is assigned pseudogene status. The CDR3 has 17 amino acids. CDR3 nucleotides: TGTGCCAGCAGCAAGGGGGACAGGGGATGGGCAAGTCAGCCCCAGCATTTT. Residues: CASSKGDRGWASQPQHF.

The genes are TRBV15 and TRBJ2-6; tentatively, D is TRBD1 (6 bases). V gave up 0 bases and J gave up 4 bases, with 10 bases separating them. Germline CDR1 and CDR2: LNHNV and YYDKDF (reference sequence). This CDR3 has 16 amino acids. CDR3 nucleotide sequence: TGTGCCACCAGCAGAGAAAGGACAGCCGGGGCCAACGTCCTGACTTTC. Its translation: CATSRERTAGANVLTF.

The chain combines TRBV19 with TRBJ2-7, with D perhaps being TRBD1 or TRBD2 (5 bases each). The V end lost 3 bases, the J end lost 5 bases, and 11 bases lay between the germline ends. The CDR3 runs to 13 residues. Germline CDR1 and CDR2: LNHDA and SQIVND (reference sequence). The CDR3 DNA follows: TGTGCCAGTAGTATCGGAAGGGACGACGAGCAGTACTTC. It yields the protein CASSIGRDDEQYF.

CDR3 sequence: CASSLYQEDAVSGYTF. As DNA, the CDR3 is TGTGCCAGCTCCCTTTACCAAGAGGACGCAGTCTCTGGCTACACCTTC. The chain employs TRBV18 and TRBJ1-2; D is undetermined. V was clipped by 6 bases and J by 7 bases, with 24 bases between them. CDR3 length equals 16 residues. In germline, CDR1 is KGHSH, CDR2 LQKENI.

The gene calls are TRBV5-1 and TRBJ2-7; a weak D match, TRBD1 (6 bases). CDR3 length equals 14 residues. Germline CDR1 reads SGHRS; CDR2 reads YFSETQ. The ends were cut back, 5 bases at V and 0 bases at J, with 12 bases in the middle. This CDR3 reads CASRGDTNSYEQYF. Here the CDR3 DNA reads TGCGCCAGCAGGGGGGACACGAACTCCTACGAGCAGTACTTC.

This clone was picked up a small number of times. This chain links TRBV7-9 with TRBJ1-2; D not resolved. Germline assignment: CDR1 SEHNR and CDR2 FQNEAQ (reference sequence). V lost 4 bases, J lost 7 bases, and 10 bases lay in between. This CDR3 contains 12 residues. The CDR3 DNA reads TGTGCCAGCAGCTCTAACGACGTTGGCTACACCTTC. This encodes CASSSNDVGYTF.

This clone was picked up one time. The CDR3 DNA follows: TGTGCCAGCAGCGGGGGACTAGCCACAACTTACGAGCAGTACTTC. Translated, it gives CASSGGLATTYEQYF. The rearrangement uses TRBV5-4 and TRBJ2-7; 9 nucleotides line up with TRBD2. This CDR3 has 15 residues. Germline values: CDR1 SGHNT, CDR2 YYREEE (reference sequence). J lost 4 bases, V lost 4 bases, and 9 bases had no gene match.

The chain has TRBV6-2 or TRBV6-3 and TRBJ1-2, with 10 nucleotides matching TRBD1. The CDR3 has 14 amino acids. The germline CDR1 and CDR2 sequences are MNHEY and SVGEGT. The V and J ends lost 8 bases and 7 bases, in that order; junction bases with no gene match: 10. CDR3 sequence reads: CASGRQGASFGYTF. The DNA of the CDR3 is TGTGCCAGCGGCCGACAGGGGGCTTCGTTTGGCTACACCTTC.

This chain links TRBV9 with TRBJ1-6, with TRBD1 as a possible D gene (6 bases). The CDR3 sequence is 15 residues long. Germline values: CDR1 SGDLS, CDR2 YYNGEE. The germline V and J ends were trimmed by 3 bases and 9 bases, with 16 bases remaining between them. CDR3 nucleotide sequence: TGTGCCAGCAGCGGAGGGGGGACTAGCGGTTCACCCCTCCACTTT. Residues: CASSGGGTSGSPLHF.

V usage is TRBV6-2 or TRBV6-3 and J usage is TRBJ1-4, with no clear D. This CDR3 is built from 16 residues. The V end lost 4 bases, the J end lost 0 bases, and 12 bases lay between the germline ends. CDR1 and CDR2 from the germline V gene are MNHEY and SVGEGT. The CDR3 sequence: CASSSGKGTTNEKLFF. The CDR3 coding sequence is TGTGCCAGCAGTTCGGGGAAAGGAACAACTAATGAAAAACTGTTTTTT.

The chain is built from TRBV7-8 and TRBJ2-6; TRBD1 is a possible D gene (6 bases). V was cut by 6 bases and J by 2 bases, with 14 bases left in between. The CDR3 covers 16 residues. Per the germline V gene, CDR1 is SGHVS and CDR2 is FQNEAQ. CDR3 sequence: CASRPPTGTGANVLTF. CDR3 in DNA: TGTGCCAGCAGGCCCCCAACAGGGACTGGGGCCAACGTCCTGACTTTC.

J is TRBJ1-5 and V is TRBV9; D might be TRBD1 (5 bases). Trimming cost V 4 bases and J 4 bases, with 15 bases left between them. The CDR3 length is 15 residues. Germline V gives CDR1 SGDLS, CDR2 YYNGEE. As DNA, the CDR3 is TGTGCCAGCAGCCTTAGGGAAGGGGTGAATCAGCCCCAGCATTTT. This gives the protein CASSLREGVNQPQHF.

The CDR3 spells CASSQDPRPSGEQYF. The CDR3 DNA follows: TGCGCCAGCAGCCAAGATCCCCGGCCCTCCGGCGAGCAGTACTTC. The V call is TRBV4-1, the J call TRBJ2-7; no clear D gene. Trimming took 0 bases from V and 6 from J, leaving 15 bases between them. CDR3 length equals 15 residues. Germline CDR1 and CDR2: MGHRA and YSYEKL.

This clone was observed at least ten times. The genes are TRBV19 and TRBJ2-7, with 11 bases matching TRBD2. Germline V lookup: CDR1 LNHDA, CDR2 SQIVND (reference sequence). The length of the CDR3 is 15 residues. The ends lost 1 base at V and 1 base at J; junction bases unmatched: 0. CDR3 residues: CASSIGLAGSYEQYF. CDR3 bases: TGTGCCAGTAGTATAGGACTAGCGGGATCCTACGAGCAGTACTTC.

The gene calls are TRBV19 and TRBJ1-6; D possibly corresponds to TRBD1 (5 bases). With 8 bases removed from V and 13 bases from J, the gap between germline ends came to 21 bases. Germline V CDR1 and CDR2: LNHDA, SQIVND (reference sequence). The length of the CDR3 is 14 residues. CDR3: CASSETAVIFPLHF. The CDR3 DNA is TGTGCCAGTTCAGAGACAGCCGTTATATTTCCCCTCCACTTT.

The V and J genes are TRBV5-6 and TRBJ2-7; D is perhaps TRBD2 (5 bases). Between the trimmed V and J ends, which lost 5 bases and 4 bases, there was a span of 13 bases. The CDR3 contains 13 residues. Per the germline V gene, CDR1 is SGHDT and CDR2 is YYEEEE. The CDR3 DNA reads as TGTGCCAGCAGTTCGATAGCGCAATACGAGCAGTACTTC. Its translation is CASSSIAQYEQYF.

This chain connects TRBV6-6 to TRBJ1-5; D is possibly TRBD1 (5 bases). Between the trimmed V and J ends, which lost 5 bases and 0 bases, there was a span of 17 bases. The length of the CDR3 is 17 residues. Germline values: CDR1 MNHNY, CDR2 SVGAGI (reference sequence). CDR3 sequence reads: CASSPFPTVISNQPQHF. CDR3 DNA: TGTGCCAGCAGTCCCTTCCCGACAGTGATTAGCAATCAGCCCCAGCATTTT.

The count of this clone is one. The CDR3 coding sequence is TGCGCCAGCAGCTTGGCCTTGGGGAGCGACTACGAGCAGTACTTC. Translating gives CASSLALGSDYEQYF. V gene TRBV5-1 combines with J gene TRBJ2-7; possibly TRBD2 for D (5 bases). Germline V gene sequence: CDR1 SGHRS, CDR2 YFSETQ. This CDR3 spans 15 amino acids. The germline V and J ends were trimmed by 0 bases and 3 bases, with 13 bases remaining between them. Based on the CDR3 plus reference TRBV5-1 and TRBJ2-7, the full variable domain is KAGVTQTPRYLIKTRGQQVTLSCSPISGHRSVSWYQQTPGQGLQFLFEYFSETQRNKGNFPGRFSGRQFSNSRSEMNVSTLELGDSALYLCASSLALGSDYEQYFGPGTRLTVT.

The V and J genes are TRBV3-1 (or the pseudogene TRBV3-2) and TRBJ1-6; D might be TRBD1 (5 bases). The CDR3 spans 15 residues. CDR1 is LGHDT, CDR2 YNNKEL, per germline (reference sequence). Trimming took 1 base from V and 6 from J, leaving 10 bases between them. DNA of the CDR3: TGTGCCAGCAGCCAAGGGCAGGGCGGTAATTCACCCCTCCACTTT. This translates into CASSQGQGGNSPLHF.

This sequence joins TRBV28 and TRBJ1-2; D remains unclear. This CDR3 region has 13 residues. The germline gives CDR1 MDHEN, CDR2 SYDVKM. V was clipped by 6 bases and J by 2 bases, with 10 bases between them. The CDR3 nucleotides read TGTGCCAGCAGGCGCCCCGGGAACTATGGCTACACCTTC. This gives the protein CASRRPGNYGYTF.

The rearrangement joins TRBV28 to TRBJ2-7; 7 nucleotides line up with TRBD1. Germline V gene data show CDR1 as MDHEN and CDR2 as SYDVKM. The CDR3 is made up of 16 amino acids. J lost 6 bases, V lost 1 base, and 12 bases had no gene match. CDR3 region: CASSLSDRVPLSEQYF. CDR3 in DNA: TGTGCCAGCAGTTTATCTGACAGGGTCCCCCTCTCCGAGCAGTACTTC. Full variable domain (rest looked up from reference TRBV28 and TRBJ2-7): DVKVTQSSRYLVKRTGEKVFLECVQDMDHENMFWYRQDPGLGLRLIYFSYDVKMKEKGDIPEGYSVSREKKERFSLILESASTNQTSMYLCASSLSDRVPLSEQYFGPGTRLTVT.

This clone was seen a handful of times. The rearrangement links TRBV24-1 to TRBJ1-2, with D possibly TRBD1 on 6 matching bases. The CDR3 is made up of 14 amino acids. The germline V gene has CDR1 KGHDR and CDR2 SFDVKD. With 9 bases removed from V and 7 bases from J, the gap between germline ends came to 20 bases. The CDR3 here is CATPRDINYCGYTF. DNA for the CDR3: TGTGCCACCCCCCGGGACATTAATTATTGTGGCTACACCTTC.